One T cell receptor beta chain is described in this entry. The junction departs from the called germline gene at one end, perhaps through a read error. The record originates from a study of regulatory dendritic cells for organ transplantation. TCRdb's copy holds only in-frame clones and misses some; the assay was immunoSEQ multiplex PCR. The repertoire holds under 35,000 clones, with roughly 84% as singletons. There are 14 residues in the CDR3. Germline V gene data show CDR1 as SGHDT and CDR2 as YYEEEE. The sample consisted of naive CD8+ T cells from blood. Stated subset: CD45RA+ naive T cells. V and J are TRBV5-6 and TRBJ2-5, with TRBD1 as a possible D gene (6 bases). This clonotype was sampled from a human donor in good health. The CDR3 DNA reads TGTGCCAGCAGCTTCGAGGGGGATGCGGAGACTCAGTACTTC. Protein sequence: CASSFEGDAETQYF.